Listed below are T cell receptor beta chains from one sample, sequenced in a study of identical twins. Using its own MiXCR run on the 5' RACE reads, TCRdb lists one record per CDR3 protein. The data show hundreds of thousands of distinct CDR3 sequences, 5.5% to 6.5% seen once. Sequencing was done on a sample of naive T cells sorted from blood. These receptors were collected from a man between 18 and 35 years old in good health. The CDR3 runs from the conserved cysteine through the conserved F or W. A D gene is named only where the DNA matches it firmly. Some rows have no size entry. The others give once, few or many, or a class for an expanded clone.

NA TRBJ1-1 NA TRBV20-1 CSARDLQGTRAEAFF TGCAGTGCTAGAGATTTACAGGGCACGCGGGCTGAAGCTTTCTTT
many TRBJ2-5 NA TRBV5-1 CASSLVLSDQETQYF TGCGCCAGCAGCTTGGTGCTGTCGGACCAAGAGACCCAGTACTTC
few TRBJ1-5 NA TRBV6-2/TRBV6-3 CASMGGIEPQHF TGTGCCAGCATGGGGGGGATAGAGCCCCAGCATTTT
many TRBJ1-1 NA TRBV5-1 CASDGGNGGHTEAFF TGCGCCAGCGATGGGGGTAACGGTGGCCACACTGAAGCTTTCTTT
many TRBJ2-1 TRBD1 TRBV19 CASSPWTGGPREQFF TGTGCCAGTAGTCCGTGGACAGGGGGCCCGCGTGAGCAGTTCTTC
few TRBJ2-5 TRBD2 TRBV7-9 CASRGLAGDQETQYF TGTGCCAGCAGAGGACTAGCGGGAGACCAAGAGACCCAGTACTTC
NA TRBJ2-3 TRBD2 TRBV20-1 CSAGESGKPTDTQYF TGCAGTGCAGGAGAAAGCGGGAAACCCACAGATACGCAGTATTTT
few TRBJ1-1 TRBD1 TRBV20-1 CSAPNGGQGNTEAFF TGCAGTGCCCCAAATGGGGGACAGGGGAACACTGAAGCTTTCTTT
many TRBJ1-6 NA TRBV12-3/TRBV12-4 CASSLAPSAPLHF TGTGCCAGCAGTTTAGCTCCCTCGGCACCCCTCCACTTT
NA TRBJ2-1 NA TRBV11-3 CASSLDLGPSYNEQFF TGTGCCAGCAGCTTAGATCTTGGGCCCTCATACAATGAGCAGTTCTTC
many TRBJ2-1 TRBD1 TRBV12-3/TRBV12-4 CASSLDSGTAKNEQFF TGTGCCAGCAGTTTAGATTCCGGGACAGCGAAGAATGAGCAGTTCTTC
many TRBJ1-2 NA TRBV5-8 CASSSDSEVGYTF TGTGCCAGCAGCTCGGACAGCGAAGTGGGCTACACCTTC
many TRBJ1-1 NA TRBV5-6 CASSSPAGTEAFF TGTGCCAGCAGCTCTCCGGCGGGGACTGAAGCTTTCTTT
few TRBJ1-2 TRBD1 TRBV27 CASSLSFGTGNGYTF TGTGCCAGCAGTTTAAGTTTCGGGACAGGGAATGGCTACACCTTC
NA TRBJ1-5 NA TRBV7-2 CASSSGLSGPNQPQHF TGTGCCAGCAGCTCGGGGCTAAGCGGACCAAATCAGCCCCAGCATTTT
many TRBJ2-7 NA TRBV20-1 CSANPGSGYEQYF TGCAGTGCCAACCCAGGTTCGGGCTACGAGCAGTACTTC
NA TRBJ1-2 NA TRBV15 CATSSGGRIGGYGYTF TGTGCCACCAGCAGCGGGGGGCGAATAGGGGGCTATGGCTACACCTTC
many TRBJ2-3 TRBD2 TRBV7-2 CAKRAETSITDTQYF TGTGCTAAGCGGGCCGAGACTAGCATAACAGATACGCAGTATTTT
NA TRBJ2-1 NA TRBV5-4 CASSYGGGRSYNEQFF TGTGCCAGCAGCTATGGAGGGGGCAGGTCCTACAATGAGCAGTTCTTC
NA TRBJ2-1 NA TRBV29-1 CSVGRGTSGDLAFF NA
many TRBJ2-7 NA TRBV20-1 CSARDARTEYYEQYF TGCAGTGCTAGAGATGCGAGGACAGAGTATTACGAGCAGTACTTC
few TRBJ2-3 TRBD1 TRBV7-9 CASSPGQGDRSTDTQYF TGTGCCAGCAGCCCGGGACAGGGGGATAGGAGCACAGATACGCAGTATTTT
many TRBJ2-7 NA TRBV12-3/TRBV12-4 CASSFPRAGFPGEQYF TGTGCCAGCAGTTTCCCCCGGGCAGGGTTCCCTGGCGAGCAGTACTTC
NA TRBJ2-5 TRBD1 TRBV28 CASSSPGQKQETQYF TGTGCCAGCAGTTCGCCGGGACAGAAGCAAGAGACCCAGTACTTC
many TRBJ2-1 NA TRBV6-2/TRBV6-3 CASSYSGTRADVEQFF TGTGCCAGCAGTTACTCGGGGACCAGGGCAGATGTCGAGCAGTTCTTC
few TRBJ2-1 TRBD1 TRBV5-1 CASSKGPGQPFNEQFF TGCGCCAGCAGCAAGGGTCCGGGACAGCCATTCAATGAGCAGTTCTTC
few TRBJ2-2 NA TRBV29-1 CSGAGPNTGELFF TGCAGCGGGGCTGGGCCGAACACCGGGGAGCTGTTTTTT
NA TRBJ2-5 TRBD2 TRBV5-1 CASSVGEWWSGDETQYF TGCGCCAGCAGCGTGGGAGAATGGTGGAGCGGGGACGAGACCCAGTACTTC
many TRBJ2-2 NA TRBV12-3/TRBV12-4 CASSLLRGGELFF TGTGCCAGCAGTTTGTTAAGAGGAGGGGAGCTGTTTTTT
many TRBJ1-2 NA TRBV7-9 CASSFGRRINYGYTF TGTGCCAGCAGCTTCGGCAGGCGGATTAACTATGGCTACACCTTC
few TRBJ2-3 TRBD2 TRBV7-6 CASSLGGAQDTQYF TGTGCCAGCAGCTTGGGAGGGGCCCAAGATACGCAGTATTTT
NA TRBJ2-7 NA TRBV19 CASSIIGADYEQYF TGTGCCAGTAGTATAATTGGGGCAGACTACGAGCAGTACTTC
few TRBJ2-7 NA TRBV10-3 CAISGDRPYEQYF TGTGCCATCAGTGGTGACAGGCCCTACGAGCAGTACTTC
NA TRBJ1-3 NA TRBV9 CASSVDLAGQSSGNTIYF TGTGCCAGCAGCGTAGATTTGGCTGGACAGAGCTCTGGAAACACCATATATTTT
few TRBJ2-3 TRBD2 TRBV20-1 CSARSEWTSGSTDTQYF TGCAGTGCTAGATCGGAGTGGACTAGCGGAAGCACAGATACGCAGTATTTT
NA TRBJ1-1 NA TRBV7-7 CASSLSVGTEAFF TGTGCCAGCAGCTTAAGTGTTGGCACTGAAGCTTTCTTT
many TRBJ1-6 NA TRBV6-5 CASSYSHPDNPGSPLHF TGTGCCAGCAGTTACTCTCACCCTGACAACCCAGGGTCACCCCTCCACTTT
NA TRBJ2-1 NA TRBV6-4 CASSDPRGGPSGRGLPYNEQFF TGTGCCAGCAGTGACCCGCGGGGTGGTCCCAGTGGACGGGGCCTCCCCTACAATGAGCAGTTCTTC
few TRBJ1-5 NA TRBV6-2/TRBV6-3 CASSYGRPGNQPQHF TGTGCCAGCAGTTACGGCCGACCCGGCAATCAGCCCCAGCATTTT
NA TRBJ2-3 NA TRBV29-1 CSVEDRGDLGTDTQYF TGCAGCGTTGAAGATCGCGGGGACCTTGGCACAGATACGCAGTATTTT
many TRBJ2-7 TRBD2 TRBV6-5 CASSSGTSGRAYEQYF TGTGCCAGCAGTTCCGGGACTAGCGGGAGAGCCTACGAGCAGTACTTC
NA TRBJ1-4 TRBD1 TRBV7-9 CASSLSGTGYLEKLFF TGTGCCAGCAGCTTGTCCGGGACAGGGTATCTTGAAAAACTGTTTTTT